This T cell receptor (beta chain) comes out of a study of identical twins. TCRdb independently ran MiXCR on the 5' RACE reads; one entry per CDR3 protein. The sample includes around 1.7 million distinct CDR3 sequences, about 32% of them seen just once. This clonotype was counted many times. Sequencing input: cord blood. The origin of this receptor is a newborn girl in good health.

The CDR3 is CAVIFTDTQYF. CDR3 coding DNA: TGTGCCGTGATCTTCACAGATACGCAGTATTTT. The rearrangement uses TRBV7-2 and TRBJ2-3; no firm D call. The V and J ends lost 11 bases and 2 bases respectively, with 8 bases between them. Germline V gene sequence: CDR1 SGHTA, CDR2 FQGNSA. The CDR3 extends over 11 amino acids.